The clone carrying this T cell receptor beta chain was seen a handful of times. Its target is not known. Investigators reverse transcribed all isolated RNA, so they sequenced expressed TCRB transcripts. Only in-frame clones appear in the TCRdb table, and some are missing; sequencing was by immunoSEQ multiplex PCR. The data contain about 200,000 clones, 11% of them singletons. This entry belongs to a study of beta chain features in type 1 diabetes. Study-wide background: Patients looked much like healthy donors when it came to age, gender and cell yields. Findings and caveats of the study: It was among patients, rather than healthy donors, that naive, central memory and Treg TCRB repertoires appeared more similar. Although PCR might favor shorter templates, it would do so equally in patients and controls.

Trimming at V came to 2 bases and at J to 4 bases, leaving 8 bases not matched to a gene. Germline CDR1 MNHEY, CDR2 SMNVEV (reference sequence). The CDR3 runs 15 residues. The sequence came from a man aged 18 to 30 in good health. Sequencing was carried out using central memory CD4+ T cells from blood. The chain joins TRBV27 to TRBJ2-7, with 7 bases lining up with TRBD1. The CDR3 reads CASSLGPGQMYEQYF. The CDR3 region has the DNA TGTGCCAGCAGTTTAGGCCCGGGACAGATGTACGAGCAGTACTTC.